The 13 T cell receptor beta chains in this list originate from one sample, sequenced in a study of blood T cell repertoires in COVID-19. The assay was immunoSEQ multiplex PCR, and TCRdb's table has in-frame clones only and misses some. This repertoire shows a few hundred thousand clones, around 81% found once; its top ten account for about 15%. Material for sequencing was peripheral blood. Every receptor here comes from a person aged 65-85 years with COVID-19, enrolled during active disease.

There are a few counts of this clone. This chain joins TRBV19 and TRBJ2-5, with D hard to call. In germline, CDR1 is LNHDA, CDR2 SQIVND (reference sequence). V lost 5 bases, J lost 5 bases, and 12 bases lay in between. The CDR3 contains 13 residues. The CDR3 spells CASSPPGWETQYF. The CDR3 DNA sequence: TGTGCCAGTAGTCCCCCGGGTTGGGAGACCCAGTACTTC.

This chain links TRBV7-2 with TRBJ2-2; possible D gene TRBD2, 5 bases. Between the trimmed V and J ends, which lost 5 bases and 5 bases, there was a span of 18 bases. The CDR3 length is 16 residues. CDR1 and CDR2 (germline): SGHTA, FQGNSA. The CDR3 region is CASSGPKDRTTGELFF. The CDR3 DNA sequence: TGTGCCAGCAGCGGACCAAAGGACCGGACTACCGGGGAGCTGTTTTTT.

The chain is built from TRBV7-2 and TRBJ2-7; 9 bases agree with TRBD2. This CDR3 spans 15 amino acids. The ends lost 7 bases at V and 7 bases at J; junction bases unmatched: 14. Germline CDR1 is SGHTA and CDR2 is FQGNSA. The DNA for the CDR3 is TGTGCCAGCAAGATTTCTGCGGGGGGGCCTTTAGAGCAGTACTTC. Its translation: CASKISAGGPLEQYF.

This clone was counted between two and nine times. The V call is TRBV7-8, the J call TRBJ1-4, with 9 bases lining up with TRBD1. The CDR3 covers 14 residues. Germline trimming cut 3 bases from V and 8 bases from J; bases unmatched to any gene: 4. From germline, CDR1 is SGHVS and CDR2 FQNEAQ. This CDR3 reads CASSLGQGREKLFF. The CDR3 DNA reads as TGTGCCAGCAGCTTGGGACAGGGACGGGAAAAACTGTTTTTT. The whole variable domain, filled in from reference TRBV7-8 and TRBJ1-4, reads GAGVSQSPRYKVAKRGQDVALRCDPISGHVSLFWYQQALGQGPEFLTYFQNEAQLDKSGLPSDRFFAERPEGSVSTLKIQRTQQEDSAVYLCASSLGQGREKLFFGSGTQLSVL.

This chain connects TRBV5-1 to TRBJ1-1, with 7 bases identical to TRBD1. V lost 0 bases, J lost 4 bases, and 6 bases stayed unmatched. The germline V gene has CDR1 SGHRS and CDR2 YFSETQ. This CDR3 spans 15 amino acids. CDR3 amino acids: CASSLGGGRATEAFF. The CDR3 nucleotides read TGCGCCAGCAGCTTGGGAGGGGGCAGGGCCACTGAAGCTTTCTTT.

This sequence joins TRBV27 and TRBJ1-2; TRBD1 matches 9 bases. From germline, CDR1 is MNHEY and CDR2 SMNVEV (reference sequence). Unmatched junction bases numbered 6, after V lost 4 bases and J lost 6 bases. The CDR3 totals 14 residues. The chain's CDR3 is CASSSLGQGNGYTF. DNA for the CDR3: TGTGCCAGCAGTTCATTGGGACAGGGAAATGGCTACACCTTC.

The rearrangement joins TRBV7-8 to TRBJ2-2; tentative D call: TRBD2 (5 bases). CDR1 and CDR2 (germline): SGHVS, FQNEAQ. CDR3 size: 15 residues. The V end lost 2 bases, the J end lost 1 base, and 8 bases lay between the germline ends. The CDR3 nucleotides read TGTGCCAGCAGCTTACTCCGGGGGAACACCGGGGAGCTGTTTTTT. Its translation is CASSLLRGNTGELFF. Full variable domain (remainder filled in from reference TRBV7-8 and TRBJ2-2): GAGVSQSPRYKVAKRGQDVALRCDPISGHVSLFWYQQALGQGPEFLTYFQNEAQLDKSGLPSDRFFAERPEGSVSTLKIQRTQQEDSAVYLCASSLLRGNTGELFFGEGSRLTVL.

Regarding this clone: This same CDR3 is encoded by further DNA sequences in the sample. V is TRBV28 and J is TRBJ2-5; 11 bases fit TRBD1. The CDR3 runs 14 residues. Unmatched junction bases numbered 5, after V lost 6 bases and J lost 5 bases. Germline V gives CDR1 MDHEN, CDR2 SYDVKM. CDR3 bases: TGTGCCAGCAGAAGGACAGGGGGCGGTGAGACCCAGTACTTC. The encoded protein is CASRRTGGGETQYF.

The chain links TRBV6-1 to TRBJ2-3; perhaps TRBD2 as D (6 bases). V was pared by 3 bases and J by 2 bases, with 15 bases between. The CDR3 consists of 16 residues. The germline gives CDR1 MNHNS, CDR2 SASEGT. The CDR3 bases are TGTGCCAGCAGTGACACGTCGGTAGCGGACACAGATACGCAGTATTTT. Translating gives CASSDTSVADTDTQYF.

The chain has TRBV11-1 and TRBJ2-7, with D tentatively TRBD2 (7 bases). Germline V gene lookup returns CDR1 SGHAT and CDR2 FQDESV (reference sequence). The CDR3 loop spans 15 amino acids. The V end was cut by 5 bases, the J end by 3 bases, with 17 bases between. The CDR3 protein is CASSPRVGGLYEQYF. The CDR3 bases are TGTGCCAGCAGCCCTCGGGTGGGGGGGCTCTACGAGCAGTACTTC.

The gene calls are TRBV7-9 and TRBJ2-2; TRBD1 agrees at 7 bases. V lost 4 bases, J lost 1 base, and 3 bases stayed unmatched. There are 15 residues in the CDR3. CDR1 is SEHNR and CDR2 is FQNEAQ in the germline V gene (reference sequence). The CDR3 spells CASSSQGENTGELFF. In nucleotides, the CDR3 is TGTGCCAGCAGCTCCCAGGGGGAGAACACCGGGGAGCTGTTTTTT.

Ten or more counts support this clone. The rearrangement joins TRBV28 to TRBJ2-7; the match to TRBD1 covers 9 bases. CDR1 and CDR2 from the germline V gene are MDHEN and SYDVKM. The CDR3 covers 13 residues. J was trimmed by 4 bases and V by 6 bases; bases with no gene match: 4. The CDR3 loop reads CASRRQGVYEQYF. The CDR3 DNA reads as TGTGCCAGCAGGAGACAGGGGGTGTACGAGCAGTACTTC.

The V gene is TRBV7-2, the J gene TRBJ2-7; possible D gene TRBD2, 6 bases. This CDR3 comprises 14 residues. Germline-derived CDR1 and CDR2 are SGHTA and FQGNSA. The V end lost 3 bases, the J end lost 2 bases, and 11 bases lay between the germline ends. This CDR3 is CASSFGGGPYEQYF. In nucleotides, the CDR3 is TGTGCCAGCAGCTTTGGGGGAGGCCCCTACGAGCAGTACTTC.